This TCR beta chain is from a study of blood T cell repertoires in COVID-19. About the research overall: Material from acute and convalescent COVID-19 was sourced from the United States, Italy and Spain.

Trimming removed 8 bases from V and 5 bases from J, with 15 bases in between. Germline CDR1 and CDR2: MNHEY and SVGAGI. The CDR3 spans 13 residues. Source study methods: How many nucleated cells were present was estimated from reference gene primer amplification. TCRdb's table, derived via immunoSEQ multiplex PCR, lists solely in-frame clones and lacks some. V, J and clone size are taken as reported in that table, and D and trimming were inferred from the DNA itself. The sample shows about 35,000 clones, 78% of them seen only once. Sample: peripheral blood. This sequence originates from a man at least 80 years old with acute or convalescent COVID-19. V and J are TRBV6-5 and TRBJ2-5; TRBD2 is a possible D gene (5 bases). CDR3 DNA: TGTGCCAGCTTTAGACTATCCAGGGAGACCCAGTACTTC. It yields the protein CASFRLSRETQYF.